The 26 T cell receptor beta chains in this list originate from one sample, sequenced in a study of shared clonotypes between healthy human individuals. Measured with immunoSEQ multiplex PCR; TCRdb has only the in-frame clones, and not every one. This table holds about 2,200,000 clones, 85% to 95% found once. CD8 cells classed as naive were CD45RO-negative and positively selected for CCR7, excluding terminally differentiated effector memory CD45RA+ cells. Sequencing was carried out using naive CD8+ T cells from PBMCs. Receptors were obtained from a young man in good health. Some clones in this sample may be carry-over from other donors' samples.

This clone appeared a few times. This chain uses TRBV7-2 with TRBJ1-1, with D unclear. The V end lost 1 base, the J end lost 5 bases, and 8 bases lay between the germline ends. CDR3 length: 13 amino acids. Germline assignment: CDR1 SGHTA and CDR2 FQGNSA. CDR3 sequence: CASSLGAETEAFF. The CDR3 coding sequence is TGTGCCAGCAGCTTAGGGGCGGAAACTGAAGCTTTCTTT.

The chain uses TRBV5-1 and TRBJ2-5, with TRBD2 matching 13 bases. The CDR3 is made up of 19 amino acids. With 0 bases clipped from V and 4 bases from J, the junction kept 12 bases outside the gene matches. From germline, CDR1 is SGHRS and CDR2 YFSETQ. CDR3 DNA sequence: TGCGCCAGCAGCTTGGGGTCCTCACTAGCGGGAGGGCCTTCAGAGACCCAGTACTTC. This encodes CASSLGSSLAGGPSETQYF.

Concerning this clone: Distinct nucleotide sequences in the sample also encode this CDR3. The chain joins TRBV28 to TRBJ2-5, with 11 bases lining up with TRBD2. V lost 3 bases to trimming and J lost 2 bases; unmatched junction nucleotides: 5. The CDR3 consists of 16 residues. CDR1 and CDR2 (germline): MDHEN, SYDVKM. The CDR3: CASSFGTSGLQETQYF. The CDR3 coding sequence is TGTGCCAGCAGTTTCGGGACTAGCGGTTTACAAGAGACCCAGTACTTC.

A single count supports this clone. The chain employs TRBV2 and TRBJ1-5; maybe TRBD1 (5 bases). The germline gives CDR1 SNHLY, CDR2 FYNNEI. V was shortened by 4 bases and J by 4 bases, with 14 bases between the two germline ends. This CDR3 comprises 15 residues. The CDR3 region is CASSAGGWVNQPQHF. CDR3 sequence (DNA): TGTGCCAGCAGTGCGGGGGGGTGGGTAAATCAGCCCCAGCATTTT.

Details on this clone: An end of the junction does not agree with germline; a read error may underlie this. J is TRBJ2-2 and V is TRBV27, with 8 nucleotides matching TRBD2. There are 15 residues in the CDR3. The germline CDR1 and CDR2 sequences are MNHEY and SMNVEV (reference sequence). The chain's CDR3 is CASTLAGPHTGELFF. The CDR3 region has the DNA TGTGCCAGCACTTTAGCGGGACCGCACACCGGGGAGCTGTTTTTT.

This rearrangement joins TRBV11-2 to TRBJ2-7; 8 bases are shared with TRBD2. The CDR3 loop spans 17 amino acids. V dropped 2 bases and J dropped 0; count of bases not matched to a gene: 9. From germline, CDR1 is SGHAT and CDR2 FQNNGV. The CDR3 region has the DNA TGTGCCAGCAGCTTACCCCCAGCGGGAGCGACCTCCTACGAGCAGTACTTC. Protein sequence: CASSLPPAGATSYEQYF.

This chain connects TRBV19 to TRBJ1-5, with unresolved D. The CDR3 is 18 residues long. The V gene's germline CDR1 is LNHDA and CDR2 SQIVND (reference sequence). Between the trimmed V and J ends, which lost 0 bases and 2 bases, there was a span of 17 bases. CDR3 protein: CASSIDPGREEGNQPQHF. The CDR3 nucleotides read TGTGCCAGTAGTATAGATCCCGGGAGGGAGGAGGGCAATCAGCCCCAGCATTTT.

Details on this clone: Distinct nucleotide sequences in the sample also encode this CDR3. The chain carries TRBV9 and TRBJ2-1; D may be TRBD2 (6 bases). Trimming cost V 0 bases and J 3 bases, with 10 bases left between them. Germline loops: CDR1 SGDLS, CDR2 YYNGEE. This CDR3 region has 15 residues. For the CDR3, the DNA is TGTGCCAGCAGCGTAGGCGGCGGGGACTACAATGAGCAGTTCTTC. Protein: CASSVGGGDYNEQFF.

V and J are TRBV27 and TRBJ2-7, with 9 bases identical to TRBD1. Germline lookup yields CDR1 MNHEY and CDR2 SMNVEV (reference sequence). There are 13 residues in the CDR3. The V segment lost 10 bases and the J segment 3 bases; nucleotides outside the gene matches: 7. This CDR3 reads CATRPGQGYEQYF. As DNA, the CDR3 is TGTGCCACCCGACCGGGACAGGGCTACGAGCAGTACTTC.

This chain joins TRBV30 and TRBJ1-5, with D uncertain. V lost 0 bases to trimming and J lost 6 bases, with 12 bases between them. Germline V gene data show CDR1 as GTSNPN and CDR2 as SVGIG (reference sequence). This CDR3 has 14 amino acids. The CDR3, as DNA: TGTGCCTGGAGTGTACTTGGTAACGGTCAGCCCCAGCATTTT. It encodes CAWSVLGNGQPQHF.

This clone occurred a few times. The chain couples TRBV4-3 to TRBJ1-1, with D hard to call. The CDR3 consists of 15 residues. Trimming removed 1 base at V and 0 bases at J, with 9 bases between. CDR1 and CDR2 (germline): LGHNA, YSLEER. The DNA for the CDR3 is TGCGCCAGCAGCCAAGCCCGCTACCTGAACACTGAAGCTTTCTTT. Residues: CASSQARYLNTEAFF.

The V call is TRBV9, the J call TRBJ2-2; 12 positions match TRBD2. V dropped 0 bases and J dropped 1; count of bases not matched to a gene: 4. CDR1 and CDR2 (germline): SGDLS, YYNGEE. The length of the CDR3 is 18 residues. This CDR3 reads CASSVGTSGMGNTGELFF. The DNA for the CDR3 is TGTGCCAGCAGCGTAGGGACTAGCGGGATGGGGAACACCGGGGAGCTGTTTTTT. Based on the CDR3 plus reference TRBV9 and TRBJ2-2, the full variable domain is DSGVTQTPKHLITATGQRVTLRCSPRSGDLSVYWYQQSLDQGLQFLIQYYNGEERAKGNILERFSAQQFPDLHSELNLSSLELGDSALYFCASSVGTSGMGNTGELFFGEGSRLTVL.

This chain connects TRBV27 to TRBJ1-1, with D tentatively TRBD1 (5 bases). The ends were cut back, 4 bases at V and 3 bases at J, with 15 bases in the middle. The length of the CDR3 is 15 residues. Germline V gene sequence: CDR1 MNHEY, CDR2 SMNVEV (reference sequence). The CDR3 sequence: CASSSVPGADTEAFF. In nucleotides, the CDR3 is TGTGCCAGCAGTTCCGTCCCCGGGGCGGACACTGAAGCTTTCTTT.

This clone was counted once. This rearrangement joins TRBV29-1 to TRBJ1-2; perhaps TRBD1 as D (5 bases). This CDR3 has 14 amino acids. Germline V gene data show CDR1 as SQVTM and CDR2 as ANQGSEA. V was clipped by 5 bases and J by 2 bases, with 15 bases between them. The CDR3 region has the DNA TGCAGCGTTAACGGGGGGAAGTCGAACTATGGCTACACCTTC. Translated, it gives CSVNGGKSNYGYTF.

The chain couples TRBV28 to TRBJ2-1; D is possibly TRBD2 (5 bases). Germline CDR1 MDHEN, CDR2 SYDVKM. V was pared by 4 bases and J by 2 bases, with 12 bases between. CDR3 length equals 15 residues. This CDR3 is CASSSAGPAYNEQFF. Here the CDR3 DNA reads TGTGCCAGCAGTTCGGCGGGCCCAGCCTACAATGAGCAGTTCTTC.

The V call is TRBV4-3, the J call TRBJ2-7; D might be TRBD2 (6 bases). CDR1 is LGHNA, CDR2 YSLEER, per germline. This CDR3 is 15 amino acids long. The germline V and J ends were trimmed by 2 bases and 7 bases, with 18 bases remaining between them. The CDR3 DNA is TGCGCCAGCAGCCAACTAAACGGGGGACTGGAGGAGCAGTACTTC. Protein sequence: CASSQLNGGLEEQYF.

The chain is built from TRBV30 and TRBJ2-2; D unresolved. V lost 4 bases, J lost 7 bases, and 10 bases lay in between. The CDR3 sequence is 12 residues long. Germline V gene lookup returns CDR1 GTSNPN and CDR2 SVGIG (reference sequence). DNA of the CDR3: TGTGCCTGGACCGGCAATGGCGGGGAGCTGTTTTTT. Encoded protein: CAWTGNGGELFF.

The rearrangement links TRBV27 to TRBJ1-3; maybe TRBD1 (5 bases). Trimming took 6 bases from V and 0 from J, leaving 15 bases between them. The germline CDR1 and CDR2 sequences are MNHEY and SMNVEV (reference sequence). The CDR3 extends over 16 amino acids. CDR3 nucleotides: TGTGCCAGCAGGCCCCCCGGGGGGAACTCTGGAAACACCATATATTTT. It specifies CASRPPGGNSGNTIYF.

This rearrangement joins TRBV6-5 to TRBJ2-7; no definite D call. Per the germline V gene, CDR1 is MNHEY and CDR2 is SVGAGI. Trimming pared 5 bases from V and 2 bases from J, leaving 13 bases between. This CDR3 has 14 amino acids. The CDR3 DNA follows: TGTGCCAGCAGTACCGGGCCCAACCCCTACGAGCAGTACTTC. Translation gives CASSTGPNPYEQYF.

This clone came up once. V usage is TRBV19 and J usage is TRBJ1-5; TRBD1 is a possible D gene (5 bases). The CDR3 spans 12 residues. Germline V gene data show CDR1 as LNHDA and CDR2 as SQIVND (reference sequence). Trimming shortened V by 11 bases and J by 5 bases, and 13 bases separated the two germline ends. Written as DNA, the CDR3 is TGTGCCGCAAACGGGGGGGATCAGCCCCAGCATTTT. Encoded protein: CAANGGDQPQHF.

V is TRBV7-6 and J is TRBJ2-2; D tentatively reads TRBD1 or TRBD2 (5 bases each). The CDR3 loop spans 18 amino acids. V was trimmed by 7 bases and J by 0 bases, leaving 21 bases between them. CDR1 SGHVS and CDR2 FNYEAQ come from the germline V gene. The CDR3 sequence is CASTPALGGGTNTGELFF. The CDR3 DNA sequence: TGTGCCAGCACCCCCGCCCTAGGTGGGGGAACGAACACCGGGGAGCTGTTTTTT.

V gene TRBV11-2 combines with J gene TRBJ2-3; no firm D call. CDR3 length equals 11 residues. The V end was cut by 4 bases, the J end by 10 bases, with 9 bases between. Germline V lookup: CDR1 SGHAT, CDR2 FQNNGV. DNA of the CDR3: TGTGCCAGCAGCTCAGGCAACCCGCAGTATTTT. Translation gives CASSSGNPQYF.

The chain carries TRBV7-8 and TRBJ2-6; D is unclear. With 1 base removed from V and 0 bases from J, the gap between germline ends came to 13 bases. Germline V CDR1 and CDR2: SGHVS, FQNEAQ. This CDR3 is built from 18 residues. The CDR3 bases are TGTGCCAGCAGCTTAGTTAAGGGAACCCCCTCTGGGGCCAACGTCCTGACTTTC. Its translation is CASSLVKGTPSGANVLTF.

The chain is built from TRBV28 and TRBJ1-1; D uncertain. Per the germline V gene, CDR1 is MDHEN and CDR2 is SYDVKM. Trimming shortened V by 6 bases and J by 6 bases, and 17 bases separated the two germline ends. CDR3 size: 14 residues. CDR3 in amino acids: CASSPRSIDSEAFF. CDR3 sequence (DNA): TGTGCCAGCAGCCCCAGGAGTATAGATTCTGAAGCTTTCTTT.

This clone was picked up one time. The V call is TRBV7-2, the J call TRBJ2-7; 10 bases match TRBD2. CDR1 SGHTA and CDR2 FQGNSA come from the germline V gene. CDR3 size: 17 residues. Trimming at V came to 1 base and at J to 1 base, leaving 7 bases not matched to a gene. In DNA, the CDR3 is TGTGCCAGCAGCTTAGGGGACCGTAGCGGGAGGTCCTACGAGCAGTACTTC. Encoded protein: CASSLGDRSGRSYEQYF.

This sequence joins TRBV7-3 and TRBJ1-1; no clear D. Germline V gives CDR1 SGHTA, CDR2 FQGTGA. This CDR3 is 13 amino acids long. The V end was cut by 1 base, the J end by 6 bases, with 9 bases between. CDR3 in DNA: TGTGCCAGCAGCTTAAACAGTATCGCTGAAGCTTTCTTT. This codes for CASSLNSIAEAFF.